This T cell receptor (beta chain) was documented in a study of cytomegalovirus exposure and HLA in healthy donors. Study-wide findings and caveats: Through in vitro validation, three CMV-associated chains were shown to be specific for CMV antigens. Rare TCR sequences predominated, though certain public TCRs were found in many donors. The tendency of first-cohort TCR clusters to co-occur in the 120 or so validation repertoires was identified by a subsequent analysis.

Sequencing was performed with immunoSEQ multiplex PCR; in TCRdb, only in-frame clones are kept and a portion is missing. The sample holds under 75,000 clones, 95% to 98% seen once. About this clone: The antigen remains unidentified.

Material for sequencing was PBMCs. The TCR sequence derives from a woman between 18 and 30 years old in good health and CMV-seropositive.

The CDR3, as DNA: TGTGCCATCAGGAAGAGTCTAGAGGAAGCTTTCTTT. This encodes CAIRKSLEEAFF. The chain uses TRBV10-3 and TRBJ1-1, with D unresolved. The CDR3 is 12 amino acids. Germline-derived CDR1 and CDR2 are ENHRY and SYGVKD. V dropped 6 bases and J dropped 8 bases, with 13 bases sitting between them.